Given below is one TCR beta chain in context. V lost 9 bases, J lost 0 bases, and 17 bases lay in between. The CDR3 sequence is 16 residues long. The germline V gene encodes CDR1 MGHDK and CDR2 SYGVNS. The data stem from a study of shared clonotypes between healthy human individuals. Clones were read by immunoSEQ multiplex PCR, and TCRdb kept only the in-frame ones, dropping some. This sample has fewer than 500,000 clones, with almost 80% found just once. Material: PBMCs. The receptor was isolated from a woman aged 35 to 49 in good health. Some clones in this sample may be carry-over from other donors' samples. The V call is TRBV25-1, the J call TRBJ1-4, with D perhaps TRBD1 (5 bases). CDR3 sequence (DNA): TGTGCCAGTCGTAGGGGAACAGGTGCAACTAATGAAAAACTGTTTTTT. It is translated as CASRRGTGATNEKLFF.